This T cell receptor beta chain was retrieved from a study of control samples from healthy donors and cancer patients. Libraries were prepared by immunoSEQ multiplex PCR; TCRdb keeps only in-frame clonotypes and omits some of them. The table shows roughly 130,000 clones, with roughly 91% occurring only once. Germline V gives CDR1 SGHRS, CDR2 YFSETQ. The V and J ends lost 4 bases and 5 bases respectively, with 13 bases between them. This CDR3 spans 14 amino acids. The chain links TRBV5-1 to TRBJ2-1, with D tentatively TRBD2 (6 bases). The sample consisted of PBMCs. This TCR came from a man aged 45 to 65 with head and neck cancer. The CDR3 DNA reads TGCGCCAGCAGCGTAGTAGCGGAAAACAATGAGCAGTTCTTC. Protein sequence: CASSVVAENNEQFF. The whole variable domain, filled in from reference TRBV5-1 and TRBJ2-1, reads KAGVTQTPRYLIKTRGQQVTLSCSPISGHRSVSWYQQTPGQGLQFLFEYFSETQRNKGNFPGRFSGRQFSNSRSEMNVSTLELGDSALYLCASSVVAENNEQFFGPGTRLTVL.